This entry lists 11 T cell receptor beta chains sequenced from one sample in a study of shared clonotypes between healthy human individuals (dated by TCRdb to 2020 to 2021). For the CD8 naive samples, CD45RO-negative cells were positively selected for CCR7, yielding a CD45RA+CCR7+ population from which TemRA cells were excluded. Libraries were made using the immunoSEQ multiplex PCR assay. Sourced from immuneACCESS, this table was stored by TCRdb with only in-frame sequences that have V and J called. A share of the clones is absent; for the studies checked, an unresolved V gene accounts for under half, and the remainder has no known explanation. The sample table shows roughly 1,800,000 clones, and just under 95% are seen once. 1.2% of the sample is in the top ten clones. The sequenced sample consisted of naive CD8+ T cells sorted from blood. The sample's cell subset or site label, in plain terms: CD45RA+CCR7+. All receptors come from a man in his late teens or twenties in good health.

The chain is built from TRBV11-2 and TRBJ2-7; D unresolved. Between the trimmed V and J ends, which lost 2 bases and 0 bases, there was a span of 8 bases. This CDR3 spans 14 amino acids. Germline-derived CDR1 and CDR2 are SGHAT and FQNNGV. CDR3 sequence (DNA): TGTGCCAGCAGCTTACTGTCAAGCTCCTACGAGCAGTACTTC. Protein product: CASSLLSSSYEQYF.

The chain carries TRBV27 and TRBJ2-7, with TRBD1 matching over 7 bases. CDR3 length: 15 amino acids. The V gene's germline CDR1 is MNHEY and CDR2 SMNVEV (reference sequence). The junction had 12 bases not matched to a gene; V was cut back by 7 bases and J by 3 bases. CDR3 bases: TGTGCCAGCATGAGAACAGGGGCCATAGGCTACGAGCAGTACTTC. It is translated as CASMRTGAIGYEQYF.

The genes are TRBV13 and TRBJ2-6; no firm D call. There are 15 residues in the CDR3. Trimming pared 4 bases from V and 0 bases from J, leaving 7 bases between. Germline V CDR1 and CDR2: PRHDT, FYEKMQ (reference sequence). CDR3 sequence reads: CASSSARSGANVLTF. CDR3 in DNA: TGTGCCAGCAGCTCAGCTCGCTCTGGGGCCAACGTCCTGACTTTC. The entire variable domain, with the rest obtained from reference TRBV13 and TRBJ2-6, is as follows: AAGVIQSPRHLIKEKRETATLKCYPIPRHDTVYWYQQGPGQDPQFLISFYEKMQSDKGSIPDRFSAQQFSDYHSELNMSSLELGDSALYFCASSSARSGANVLTFGAGSRLTVL.

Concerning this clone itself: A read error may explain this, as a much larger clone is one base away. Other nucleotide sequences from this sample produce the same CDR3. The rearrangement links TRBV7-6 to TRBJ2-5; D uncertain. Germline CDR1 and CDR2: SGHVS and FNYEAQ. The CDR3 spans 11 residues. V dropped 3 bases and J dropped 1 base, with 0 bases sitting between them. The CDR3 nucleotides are TGTGCCAGCAGCTTCCAAGAGACCCAGTACTTC. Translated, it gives CASSFQETQYF.

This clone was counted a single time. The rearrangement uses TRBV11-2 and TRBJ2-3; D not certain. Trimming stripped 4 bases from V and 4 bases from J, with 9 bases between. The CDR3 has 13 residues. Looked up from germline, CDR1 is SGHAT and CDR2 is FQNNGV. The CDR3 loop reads CASSYRRADTQYF. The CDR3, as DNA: TGTGCCAGCAGCTACCGTAGGGCAGATACGCAGTATTTT.

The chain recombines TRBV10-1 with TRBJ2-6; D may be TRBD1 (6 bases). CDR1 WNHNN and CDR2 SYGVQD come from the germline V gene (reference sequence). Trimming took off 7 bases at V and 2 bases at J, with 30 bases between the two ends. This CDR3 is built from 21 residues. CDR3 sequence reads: CASTMDSIRYGLVPGANVLTF. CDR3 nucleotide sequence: TGCGCCAGCACTATGGACAGTATTAGGTATGGGTTAGTGCCTGGGGCCAACGTCCTGACTTTC.

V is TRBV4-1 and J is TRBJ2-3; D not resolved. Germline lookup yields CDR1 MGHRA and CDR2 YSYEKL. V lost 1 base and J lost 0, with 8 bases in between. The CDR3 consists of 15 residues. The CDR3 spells CASSQAPLSTDTQYF. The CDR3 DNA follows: TGCGCCAGCAGCCAAGCGCCCCTTAGCACAGATACGCAGTATTTT.

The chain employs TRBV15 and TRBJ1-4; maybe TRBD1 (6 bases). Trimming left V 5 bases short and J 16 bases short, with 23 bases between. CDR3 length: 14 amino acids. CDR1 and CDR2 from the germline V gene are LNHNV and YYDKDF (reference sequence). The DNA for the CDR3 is TGTGCCACCAGCGACGGGACATCTCCCCGAGCTCGGTTTTTT. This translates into CATSDGTSPRARFF.

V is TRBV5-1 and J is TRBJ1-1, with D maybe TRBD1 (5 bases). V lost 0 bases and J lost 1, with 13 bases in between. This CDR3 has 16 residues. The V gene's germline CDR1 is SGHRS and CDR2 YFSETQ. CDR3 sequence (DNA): TGCGCCAGCAGCTTGGCGGTAGGGGTCCCGAACACTGAAGCTTTCTTT. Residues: CASSLAVGVPNTEAFF.

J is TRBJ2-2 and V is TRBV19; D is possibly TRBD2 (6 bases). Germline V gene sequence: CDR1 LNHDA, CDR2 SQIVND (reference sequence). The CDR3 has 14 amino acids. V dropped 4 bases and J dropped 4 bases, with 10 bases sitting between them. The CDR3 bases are TGTGCCAGTAGTACTAGCGTCATCACCGGGGAGCTGTTTTTT. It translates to CASSTSVITGELFF. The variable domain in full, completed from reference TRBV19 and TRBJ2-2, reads DGGITQSPKYLFRKEGQNVTLSCEQNLNHDAMYWYRQDPGQGLRLIYYSQIVNDFQKGDIAEGYSVSREKKESFPLTVTSAQKNPTAFYLCASSTSVITGELFFGEGSRLTVL.

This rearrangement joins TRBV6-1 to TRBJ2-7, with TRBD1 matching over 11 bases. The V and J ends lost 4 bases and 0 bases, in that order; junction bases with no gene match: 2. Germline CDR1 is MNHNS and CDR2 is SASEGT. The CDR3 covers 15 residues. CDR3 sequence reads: CASSGGQGVSYEQYF. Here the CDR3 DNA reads TGTGCCAGCAGTGGGGGACAGGGGGTCTCCTACGAGCAGTACTTC.